The 5 T cell receptor beta chains listed next were all sequenced from one sample in a study of T cell responses to AZD1222 COVID-19 vaccine. This table comes from immunoSEQ multiplex PCR, and its TCRdb copy is limited to in-frame clones, with some not included. The sample includes tens of thousands of clones, just over 90% of them seen just once. The material was peripheral blood, obtained on day 0 of AZD1222 vaccination. These TCRs come from an adult in good health.

V and J are TRBV27 and TRBJ2-7; 10 bases fit TRBD2. Germline loops: CDR1 MNHEY, CDR2 SMNVEV (reference sequence). V was clipped by 0 bases and J by 6 bases; unmatched bases: 5. The CDR3 totals 15 residues. DNA of the CDR3: TGTGCCAGCAGTTTATCAGTAGCGGGAGGTACCGAGCAGTACTTC. It specifies CASSLSVAGGTEQYF.

V and J are TRBV28 and TRBJ2-7, with 7 bases aligning to TRBD2. The CDR3 loop spans 14 amino acids. The germline V gene encodes CDR1 MDHEN and CDR2 SYDVKM. The trim removed 6 bases at V and 3 bases at J, leaving 8 bases unmatched. The CDR3: CASRPGTTLYEQYF. The CDR3 DNA sequence: TGTGCCAGCAGGCCCGGGACTACCCTCTACGAGCAGTACTTC.

CDR3: CASTPGHTEAFF. In nucleotides, the CDR3 is TGTGCCAGCACTCCCGGGCACACTGAAGCTTTCTTT. This chain uses TRBV28 with TRBJ1-1; D ambiguous. Germline values: CDR1 MDHEN, CDR2 SYDVKM. The CDR3 is made up of 12 amino acids. V lost 7 bases and J lost 3, with 9 bases in between. Variable domain in full (rest from reference TRBV28 and TRBJ1-1): DVKVTQSSRYLVKRTGEKVFLECVQDMDHENMFWYRQDPGLGLRLIYFSYDVKMKEKGDIPEGYSVSREKKERFSLILESASTNQTSMYLCASTPGHTEAFFGQGTRLTVV.

The chain couples TRBV3-1 (or the pseudogene TRBV3-2) to TRBJ1-3; D ambiguous. V lost 5 bases, J lost 0 bases, and 8 bases lay in between. The germline V gene encodes CDR1 LGHDT and CDR2 YNNKEL (reference sequence). The CDR3 totals 14 residues. CDR3 amino acids: CASSSTPSGNTIYF. The CDR3 region has the DNA TGTGCCAGCAGCAGCACTCCCTCTGGAAACACCATATATTTT.

The rearrangement joins TRBV6-5 to TRBJ2-1; 9 bases are a match to TRBD2. The CDR3 runs to 15 residues. The germline V gene encodes CDR1 MNHEY and CDR2 SVGAGI. V dropped 6 bases and J dropped 8; count of bases not matched to a gene: 11. The DNA of the CDR3 is TGTGCCAGCAGGGGGGGAGCGGGAGGATCCGATGAGCAGTTCTTC. Amino acid sequence: CASRGGAGGSDEQFF.